The 14 T cell receptor beta chains given below trace back to one sample, sequenced in a study of T cell responses to AZD1222 COVID-19 vaccine. Libraries were prepared by immunoSEQ multiplex PCR; TCRdb keeps only in-frame clonotypes and omits some of them. The sample holds about 110,000 clones, approximately 90% seen once. This specimen consisted of peripheral blood, obtained on day 0 of AZD1222 vaccination. The receptor set was obtained from an adult in good health.

The J gene is TRBJ1-6, the V gene TRBV19; D is perhaps TRBD1 (5 bases). The CDR3 sequence is 16 residues long. Per germline, CDR1 LNHDA and CDR2 SQIVND (reference sequence). V was pared by 3 bases and J by 8 bases, with 17 bases between. In nucleotides, the CDR3 is TGTGCCAGTAGTATGGGGAGGGACCGGGCCTATTCACCCCTCCACTTT. It is translated as CASSMGRDRAYSPLHF. The full variable domain, rest sourced from reference TRBV19 and TRBJ1-6, is DGGITQSPKYLFRKEGQNVTLSCEQNLNHDAMYWYRQDPGQGLRLIYYSQIVNDFQKGDIAEGYSVSREKKESFPLTVTSAQKNPTAFYLCASSMGRDRAYSPLHFGNGTRLTVT.

J is TRBJ2-1 and V is TRBV10-1; D possibly corresponds to TRBD1 (5 bases). This CDR3 is 15 amino acids long. In germline, CDR1 is WNHNN, CDR2 SYGVQD (reference sequence). V was pared by 6 bases and J by 6 bases, with 18 bases between. Here the CDR3 reads CASSDPTALVNEQFF. The CDR3 nucleotides are TGCGCCAGCAGCGACCCGACAGCCCTGGTCAATGAGCAGTTCTTC.

The chain links TRBV9 to TRBJ2-1; tentatively, D is TRBD2 (6 bases). This CDR3 is 15 amino acids long. Trimming took 0 bases from V and 12 from J, leaving 19 bases between them. Germline CDR1 reads SGDLS; CDR2 reads YYNGEE. The CDR3 reads CASSVDSGERVGQFF. CDR3 coding DNA: TGTGCCAGCAGCGTAGACTCGGGAGAGAGGGTAGGGCAGTTCTTC.

Only a few counts were recorded for this clone. CDR3 amino acids: CASIKAGAENTEAFF. The CDR3 DNA is TGTGCCAGCATAAAAGCGGGGGCGGAGAACACTGAAGCTTTCTTT. V gene TRBV19 combines with J gene TRBJ1-1, with D possibly being TRBD1 (6 bases). V gave up 9 bases and J gave up 1 base, with 18 bases separating them. Germline CDR1 is LNHDA and CDR2 is SQIVND (reference sequence). CDR3 size: 15 residues.

This clone was counted a single time. The chain combines TRBV4-1 with TRBJ1-3, with TRBD1 identical over 8 bases. CDR1 MGHRA and CDR2 YSYEKL come from the germline V gene. V shed 1 base, J shed 0 bases, and the junction held 2 bases outside the gene matches. There are 16 residues in the CDR3. CDR3 sequence reads: CASSQGDRSSGNTIYF. The CDR3 nucleotides read TGCGCCAGCAGCCAAGGGGACAGGTCCTCTGGAAACACCATATATTTT.

The genes are TRBV2 and TRBJ1-4, with D possibly matching TRBD1 (6 bases). Germline V CDR1 and CDR2: SNHLY, FYNNEI. Trimming removed 4 bases from V and 0 bases from J, with 6 bases in between. The CDR3 is 14 amino acids. This CDR3 is CASSGTATNEKLFF. CDR3 coding DNA: TGTGCCAGCAGTGGGACAGCAACTAATGAAAAACTGTTTTTT.

The CDR3 region is CASSLVGHEQYF. CDR3 DNA sequence: TGTGCCAGCAGCTTGGTTGGCCACGAGCAGTACTTC. This rearrangement joins TRBV5-4 to TRBJ2-7; D call uncertain. From germline, CDR1 is SGHNT and CDR2 YYREEE (reference sequence). Trimming pared 0 bases from V and 5 bases from J, leaving 6 bases between. The CDR3 sequence is 12 residues long.

The chain carries TRBV29-1 and TRBJ2-1; D might be TRBD1 (5 bases). CDR3 length equals 15 residues. Between the trimmed V and J ends, which lost 0 bases and 2 bases, there was a span of 11 bases. The germline V gene has CDR1 SQVTM and CDR2 ANQGSEA. The CDR3 sequence: CSVEEAGNPYNEQFF. The CDR3 nucleotides read TGCAGCGTTGAAGAGGCAGGGAATCCCTACAATGAGCAGTTCTTC.

The rearrangement joins TRBV29-1 to TRBJ1-4, with unresolved D. The V end was cut by 4 bases, the J end by 0 bases, with 12 bases between. Germline CDR1 and CDR2: SQVTM and ANQGSEA. This CDR3 contains 15 residues. The CDR3 nucleotides are TGCAGCGTTGGAAGATCTGGGGCAACTAATGAAAAACTGTTTTTT. Encoded protein: CSVGRSGATNEKLFF.

The chain recombines TRBV6-5 with TRBJ1-2; 7 bases line up with TRBD1. There are 15 residues in the CDR3. Germline V gives CDR1 MNHEY, CDR2 SVGAGI. V gave up 6 bases and J gave up 0 bases; unmatched junction bases: 7. The DNA for the CDR3 is TGTGCCAGCAGCTGGACAGGACCGTCTAACTATGGCTACACCTTC. This codes for CASSWTGPSNYGYTF.

This chain uses TRBV5-6 with TRBJ2-3, with a weak D call TRBD2 (5 bases). Trimming took off 1 base at V and 5 bases at J, with 11 bases between the two ends. This CDR3 region has 14 residues. CDR1 SGHDT and CDR2 YYEEEE come from the germline V gene. Here the CDR3 DNA reads TGTGCCAGCAGCTTGTTCGTGGCGGGAGATACGCAGTATTTT. Translation gives CASSLFVAGDTQYF.

V gene TRBV6-1 combines with J gene TRBJ1-2, with unresolved D. Trimming stripped 0 bases from V and 7 bases from J, with 12 bases between. Germline assignment: CDR1 MNHNS and CDR2 SASEGT. The CDR3 extends over 14 amino acids. DNA for the CDR3: TGTGCCAGCAGTGAAGCGCCGGCGACGGTTGGCTACACCTTC. This codes for CASSEAPATVGYTF.

V gene TRBV7-2 combines with J gene TRBJ1-2; a possible D gene is TRBD1 (5 bases). CDR3 length: 16 amino acids. Germline V gene data show CDR1 as SGHTA and CDR2 as FQGNSA. V shed 7 bases and J shed 0 bases, with 18 bases lying between them. The CDR3 DNA reads TGTGCCAGCAACCACCTGGACATTCCGACTAACTATGGCTACACCTTC. As protein: CASNHLDIPTNYGYTF.

The rearrangement links TRBV18 to TRBJ1-4; D is undetermined. Trimming cost V 6 bases and J 7 bases, with 12 bases left between them. Germline V gives CDR1 KGHSH, CDR2 LQKENI. There are 13 residues in the CDR3. CDR3 protein: CASSGSLGEKLFF. As DNA, the CDR3 is TGTGCCAGCTCGGGTAGCCTTGGTGAAAAACTGTTTTTT.